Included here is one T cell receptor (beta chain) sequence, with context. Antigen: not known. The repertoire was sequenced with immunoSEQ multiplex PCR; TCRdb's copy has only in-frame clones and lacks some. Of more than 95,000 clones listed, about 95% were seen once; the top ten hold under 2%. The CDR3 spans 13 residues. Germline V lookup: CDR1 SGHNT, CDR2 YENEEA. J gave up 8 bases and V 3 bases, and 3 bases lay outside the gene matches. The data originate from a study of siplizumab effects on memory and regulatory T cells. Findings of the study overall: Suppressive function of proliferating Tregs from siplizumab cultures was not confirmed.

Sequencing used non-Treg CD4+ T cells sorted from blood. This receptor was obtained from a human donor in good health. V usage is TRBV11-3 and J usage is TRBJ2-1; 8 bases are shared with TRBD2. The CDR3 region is CASSFAGGYEQFF. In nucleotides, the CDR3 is TGTGCCAGCAGCTTTGCGGGGGGATATGAGCAGTTCTTC.